What follows is one T cell receptor (beta chain) and its context. Its antigen remains unknown. These data originate in a study of shared clonotypes between healthy human individuals. The method was immunoSEQ multiplex PCR; TCRdb's version includes in-frame clones alone and lacks a portion of them. The sample lists 550,000 to 700,000 clones; 73% were seen once. Points from the study as a whole: As a rule, naive subsets had a larger estimated richness than memory subsets.

Germline CDR1 reads SGHDN; CDR2 reads FVKESK. This CDR3 is 16 amino acids long. Trimming took 2 bases from V and 6 from J; bases not matched to a gene: 2. The clonotype was recovered from a woman in her 30s in good health. V and J are TRBV14 and TRBJ2-1; 15 bases map to TRBD2. The specimen sequenced was memory CD4+ T cells sorted from blood. Described subset: CD45RA-negative fraction. The CDR3 spells CASSQRTSGRANEQFF. For the CDR3, the DNA is TGTGCCAGCAGCCAAAGGACTAGCGGGAGGGCCAATGAGCAGTTCTTC. The variable domain in full, completed from reference TRBV14 and TRBJ2-1, reads EAGVTQFPSHSVIEKGQTVTLRCDPISGHDNLYWYRRVMGKEIKFLLHFVKESKQDESGMPNNRFLAERTGGTYSTLKVQPAELEDSGVYFCASSQRTSGRANEQFFGPGTRLTVL.